The clone carrying this T cell receptor beta chain was picked up many times. As yet, its antigen is unknown. This sample is drawn from a study of T-cell reconstitution after alpha-beta-depleted transplantation in children. Points from the study as a whole: Several hundred expanded graft clones reportedly were the source of alpha-beta T cells about two months after transplant. Surviving recipient T cells and thymic progenitors accounted for the high day-60 TCRbeta diversity observed in some patients.

Unique molecular identifiers featured in how the TCRbeta library was prepared. Via MiXCR, TCRdb re-called the PCR reads, giving one row per CDR3 protein. The sample has roughly 120,000 distinct CDR3 sequences, under 25% seen once. The CDR3 runs to 15 residues. After removal of 6 bases from V and 4 bases from J, the junction contained 7 bases not matched to a gene. CDR1 and CDR2 from the germline V gene are MNHEY and SVGAGI. Material: PBMCs, mostly from graft donor cells, obtained 180 days after TCRalphabeta/CD19-depleted stem cell transplant. The rearrangement joins TRBV6-5 to TRBJ2-1; 9 bases map to TRBD2. The source of this sequence is a male patient aged 2 to 10 who had a stem cell transplant for chronic granulomatous disease, so the T cells may come from the graft donor. CDR3 bases: TGTGCCAGCAGCCACCTGGCGGGAGGGTACAATGAGCAGTTCTTC. Protein: CASSHLAGGYNEQFF.